This T cell receptor beta chain came from a study of T cells in Graves' hyperthyroidism and ophthalmopathy. This CDR3 is 16 amino acids long. V lost 6 bases, J lost 4 bases, and 9 bases stayed unmatched. The germline V gene encodes CDR1 SEHNR and CDR2 FQNEAQ (reference sequence). The source material, RNA transcripts, was used to amplify TCR beta CDR3 regions. The primer set for the first-round RT-PCR of the TCR CDR3 was HTBI. TCRdb called the multiplex PCR reads again in MiXCR, with one record for every CDR3 protein. This table holds 560,000 or so distinct CDR3 sequences, 40% to 55% found once. The receptor's source is a woman aged 18-29 years with Graves' hyperthyroidism. Sequences were obtained from peripheral blood or thyroid tissue (not recorded which). The V call is TRBV7-9, the J call TRBJ2-7, with 13 bases aligning to TRBD2. CDR3 region: CASSYLLAGGPYEQYF. The CDR3 nucleotides are TGTGCCAGCAGTTACCTACTAGCGGGAGGGCCGTACGAGCAGTACTTC.